This TCR beta chain emerged from a study of T cells after yellow fever vaccination. Overall study context: Some fractions had low cell numbers, and these were prepared with SMART-Seq v4 Ultra Low Input.

It was through 5'RACE template switching that TCR cDNA was made, with a universal primer site and UMIs added. Each CDR3 protein gets one entry after TCRdb re-called the 5' RACE reads with MiXCR. In the table there are fewer than 500,000 distinct CDR3 sequences, roughly 20% of which are singletons. In germline, CDR1 is SEHNR, CDR2 FQNEAQ (reference sequence). Trimming stripped 0 bases from V and 4 bases from J, with 9 bases between. The CDR3 spans 14 residues. This clonotype appeared many times. The sample was PBMCs, taken before the yellow fever booster vaccination. This TCR came from a man aged 18 to 29 who received the YFV17D yellow fever vaccine. The V gene is TRBV7-9, the J gene TRBJ1-2, with D unclear. CDR3 bases: TGTGCCAGCAGCTTAGCCGAAGGATCCTATGGCTACACCTTC. The encoded protein is CASSLAEGSYGYTF.